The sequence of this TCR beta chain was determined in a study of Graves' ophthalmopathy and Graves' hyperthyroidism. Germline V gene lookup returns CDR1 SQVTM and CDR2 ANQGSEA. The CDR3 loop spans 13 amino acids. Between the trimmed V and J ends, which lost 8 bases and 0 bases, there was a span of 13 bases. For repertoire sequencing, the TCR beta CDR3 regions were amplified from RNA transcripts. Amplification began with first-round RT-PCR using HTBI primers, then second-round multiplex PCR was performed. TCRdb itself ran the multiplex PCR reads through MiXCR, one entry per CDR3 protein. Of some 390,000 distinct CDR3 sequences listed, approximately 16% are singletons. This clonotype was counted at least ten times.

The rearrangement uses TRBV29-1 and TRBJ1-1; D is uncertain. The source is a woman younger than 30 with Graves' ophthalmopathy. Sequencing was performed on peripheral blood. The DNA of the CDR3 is TGCAGCTCTACTGACGGAATGAACACTGAAGCTTTCTTT. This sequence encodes CSSTDGMNTEAFF.